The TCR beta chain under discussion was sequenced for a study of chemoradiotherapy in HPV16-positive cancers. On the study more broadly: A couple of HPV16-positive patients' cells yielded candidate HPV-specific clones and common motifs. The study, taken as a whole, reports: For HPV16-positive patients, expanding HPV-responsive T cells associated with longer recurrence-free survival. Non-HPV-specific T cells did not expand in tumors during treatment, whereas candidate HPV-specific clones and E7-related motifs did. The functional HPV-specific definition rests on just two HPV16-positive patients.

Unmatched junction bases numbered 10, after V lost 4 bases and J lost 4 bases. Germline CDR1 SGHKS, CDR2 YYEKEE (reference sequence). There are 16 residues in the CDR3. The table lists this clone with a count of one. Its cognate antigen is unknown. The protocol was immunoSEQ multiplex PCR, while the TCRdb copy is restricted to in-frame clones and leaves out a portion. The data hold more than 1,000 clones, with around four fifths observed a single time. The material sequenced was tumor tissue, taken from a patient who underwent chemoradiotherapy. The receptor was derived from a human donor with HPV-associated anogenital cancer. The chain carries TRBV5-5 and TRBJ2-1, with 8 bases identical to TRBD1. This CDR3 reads CASSQYPGQDYNEQFF. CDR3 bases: TGTGCCAGCAGCCAATATCCGGGACAGGATTACAATGAGCAGTTCTTC.